This T cell receptor beta chain originates from a study of OX40 agonist ivuxolimab in advanced cancers. Study-wide context: The drug used for patients, ivuxolimab, was an agonistic anti-OX40 (CD134) antibody.

V gave up 3 bases and J gave up 5 bases; unmatched junction bases: 13. CDR1 and CDR2 from the germline V gene are SGHVS and FQNEAQ. The CDR3 consists of 19 residues. The assay was immunoSEQ multiplex PCR, and TCRdb's table has in-frame clones only and misses some. The repertoire includes some 45,000 clones, approximately 80% of them detected once, and 20% to 25% sits in the top ten. Sample: CD4+ or CD8+ T cells sorted from blood, taken in a trial of the OX40 agonist ivuxolimab. The receptor's source is an adult with an advanced solid tumor such as melanoma, head and neck, liver or kidney cancer. J is TRBJ2-3 and V is TRBV7-8, with TRBD2 matching over 14 bases. The CDR3 DNA reads TGTGCCAGCAGCTTTGATGGCGGTAGACTAGCGGGGGGGCGAGATACGCAGTATTTT. Protein: CASSFDGGRLAGGRDTQYF.